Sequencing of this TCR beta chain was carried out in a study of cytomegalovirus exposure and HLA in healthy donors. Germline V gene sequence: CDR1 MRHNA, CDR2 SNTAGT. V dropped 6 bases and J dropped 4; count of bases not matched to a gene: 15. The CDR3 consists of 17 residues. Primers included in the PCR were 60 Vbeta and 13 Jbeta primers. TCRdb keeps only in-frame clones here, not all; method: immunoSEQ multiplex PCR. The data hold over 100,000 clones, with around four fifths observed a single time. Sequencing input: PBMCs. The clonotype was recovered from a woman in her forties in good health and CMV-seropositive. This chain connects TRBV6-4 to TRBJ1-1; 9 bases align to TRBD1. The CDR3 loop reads CASSQYSGTGIGTEAFF. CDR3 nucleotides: TGTGCCAGCAGCCAGTATTCCGGGACAGGGATCGGCACTGAAGCTTTCTTT.